Following are 12 T cell receptor beta chains from one sample sequenced in a study of neoadjuvant anti-PD-1 for oral cavity cancer. Produced via immunoSEQ multiplex PCR; TCRdb's table is partial and in-frame only. The table includes under 10,000 clones, approximately 61% detected once. Here the sequenced sample was tumor tissue, taken before nivolumab (anti-PD-1) treatment. Source of these receptors: a person aged 40-85 years with oral cavity squamous cell carcinoma.

This clone was seen just once. V gene TRBV27 combines with J gene TRBJ2-6; the D gene is possibly TRBD1 (5 bases). The CDR3 has 17 amino acids. The germline CDR1 and CDR2 sequences are MNHEY and SMNVEV (reference sequence). Deletions cut 3 bases from V and 1 base from J, with 13 bases between. The CDR3 coding sequence is TGTGCCAGCAGTTTCCTCAGGGTGGCTTCTGGGGCCAACGTCCTGACTTTC. Translated: CASSFLRVASGANVLTF.

V and J are TRBV11-1 and TRBJ2-3; TRBD1 agrees at 9 bases. V lost 4 bases, J lost 6 bases, and 11 bases stayed unmatched. The CDR3 is 16 residues long. Germline V lookup: CDR1 SGHAT, CDR2 FQDESV (reference sequence). The CDR3 region is CASSSIGTGLGDTQYF. For the CDR3, the DNA is TGTGCCAGCAGCTCCATAGGGACAGGGTTAGGCGATACGCAGTATTTT.

This clone was seen a few times. The V gene is TRBV7-9, the J gene TRBJ1-1, with unresolved D. Trimming pared 7 bases from V and 5 bases from J, leaving 8 bases between. The V gene's germline CDR1 is SEHNR and CDR2 FQNEAQ (reference sequence). The CDR3 covers 11 residues. The CDR3 DNA sequence: TGTGCCAGCACCGGGGTGACTGAAGCTTTCTTT. This gives the protein CASTGVTEAFF.

The gene calls are TRBV29-1 and TRBJ2-7, with D tentatively TRBD2 (6 bases). This CDR3 has 13 amino acids. Trimming left V 2 bases short and J 4 bases short, with 12 bases between. Per the germline V gene, CDR1 is SQVTM and CDR2 is ANQGSEA. CDR3 residues: CSVELGGKYEQYF. The CDR3 DNA follows: TGCAGCGTTGAACTGGGGGGAAAATACGAGCAGTACTTC.

The chain is built from TRBV7-2 and TRBJ2-5; tentatively, D is TRBD2 (6 bases). The end of the DNA is better explained by TRBJ2-7, so the J call may be wrong. The CDR3 has 14 amino acids. The germline gives CDR1 SGHTA, CDR2 FQGNSA. Written as DNA, the CDR3 is TGTGCCAGCAACGCCGGGGGTAGCTCCTACGAGCAGTACTTC. The encoded protein is CASNAGGSSYEQYF.

This clone has just a few counts. The CDR3 bases are TGTGCCAGCGGATTGGACAGGCTGAGGAACGAGCAGTACTTC. Its translation is CASGLDRLRNEQYF. The chain carries TRBV27 and TRBJ2-7; 7 nucleotides line up with TRBD1. The CDR3 contains 14 residues. CDR1 is MNHEY, CDR2 SMNVEV, per germline (reference sequence). Unmatched junction bases numbered 12, after V lost 8 bases and J lost 5 bases.

The chain couples TRBV6-5 to TRBJ1-5; D is uncertain. There are 13 residues in the CDR3. V was trimmed by 7 bases and J by 4 bases, leaving 11 bases between them. Germline values: CDR1 MNHEY, CDR2 SVGAGI. CDR3 residues: CASTTDINQPQHF. The DNA for the CDR3 is TGTGCCAGCACCACCGACATTAATCAGCCCCAGCATTTT.

This rearrangement joins TRBV11-2 to TRBJ1-6; 8 bases line up with TRBD1. V shed 1 base, J shed 10 bases, and the junction held 6 bases outside the gene matches. This CDR3 comprises 15 residues. CDR1 SGHAT and CDR2 FQNNGV come from the germline V gene. The CDR3 nucleotides read TGTGCCAGCAGCTTAGGGACAGGGATGGGGTCACCCCTCCACTTT. It codes for CASSLGTGMGSPLHF.

The V call is TRBV4-2, the J call TRBJ2-2, with D uncertain. Per the germline V gene, CDR1 is LGHNA and CDR2 is YNFKEQ. This CDR3 is built from 14 residues. V was shortened by 1 base and J by 1 base, with 4 bases between the two germline ends. In DNA form, the CDR3 reads TGTGCCAGCAGCCAAGTAATGAACACCGGGGAGCTGTTTTTT. Protein: CASSQVMNTGELFF.

A few counts support this clone. Here the CDR3 reads CASSEASYEQYF. The CDR3 DNA reads TGTGCCAGCAGTGAAGCCTCCTACGAGCAGTACTTC. V and J are TRBV6-1 and TRBJ2-7; D call uncertain. Germline CDR1 reads MNHNS; CDR2 reads SASEGT. The V gene lost 0 bases and the J gene lost 0 bases, with 0 bases spanning the gap. The CDR3 has 12 amino acids.

This sequence joins TRBV19 and TRBJ2-7, with 8 positions matching TRBD1. With 5 bases clipped from V and 2 bases from J, the junction kept 14 bases outside the gene matches. Germline values: CDR1 LNHDA, CDR2 SQIVND (reference sequence). The CDR3 contains 17 residues. The CDR3: CASSLTQGAASPYEQYF. The CDR3 region has the DNA TGTGCCAGTAGTCTAACCCAGGGGGCCGCTTCCCCCTACGAGCAGTACTTC.

The gene calls are TRBV19 and TRBJ2-5; 7 bases match TRBD2. Trimming removed 5 bases from V and 5 bases from J; junction bases left unmatched: 14. Germline lookup yields CDR1 LNHDA and CDR2 SQIVND (reference sequence). The length of the CDR3 is 16 residues. The CDR3 reads CASSVTSSRYAETQYF. The DNA of the CDR3 is TGTGCCAGTAGTGTGACTAGCTCAAGGTATGCGGAGACCCAGTACTTC.